The sequence of this T cell receptor beta chain was determined in a study of early T cells in non-severe SARS-CoV-2 infection. Molecules of cDNA were individually given unique molecular identifiers that were attached to them. TCRdb re-called the 5' RACE reads with MiXCR, one entry per CDR3 protein. The sample has approximately 97,000 distinct CDR3 sequences, 11% seen once. This receptor was obtained from an adult who was a healthcare worker with PCR-confirmed SARS-CoV-2 infection or an uninfected control (not recorded which). This sample comprised whole blood, obtained at baseline.

CDR3 sequence (DNA): TGTGCCAGCATTGGCGGGACCGTCTACAATGAGCAGTTCTTC. Amino acids: CASIGGTVYNEQFF. V usage is TRBV6-2 or TRBV6-3 and J usage is TRBJ2-1; D is perhaps TRBD2 (6 bases). The CDR3 sequence is 14 residues long. The V gene lost 7 bases and the J gene lost 3 bases, with 13 bases spanning the gap. Germline V gene sequence: CDR1 MNHEY, CDR2 SVGEGT.